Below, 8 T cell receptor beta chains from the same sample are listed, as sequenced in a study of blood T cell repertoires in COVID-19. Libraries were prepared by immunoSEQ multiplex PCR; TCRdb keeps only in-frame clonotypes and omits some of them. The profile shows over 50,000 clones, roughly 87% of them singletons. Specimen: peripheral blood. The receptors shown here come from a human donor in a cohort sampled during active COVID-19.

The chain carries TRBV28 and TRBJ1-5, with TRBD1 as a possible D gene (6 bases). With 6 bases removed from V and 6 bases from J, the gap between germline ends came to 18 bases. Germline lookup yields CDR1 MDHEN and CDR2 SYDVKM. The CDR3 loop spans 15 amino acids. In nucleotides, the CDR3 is TGTGCCAGCAGCTTCAGAAACAGGGCCCGTCAGCCCCAGCATTTT. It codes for CASSFRNRARQPQHF.

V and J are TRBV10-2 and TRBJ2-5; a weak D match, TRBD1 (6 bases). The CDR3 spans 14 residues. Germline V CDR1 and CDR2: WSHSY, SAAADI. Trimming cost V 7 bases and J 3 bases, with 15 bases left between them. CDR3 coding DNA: TGCGCCAGCAATACAGGGTGGTTCAAAGAGACCCAGTACTTC. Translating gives CASNTGWFKETQYF.

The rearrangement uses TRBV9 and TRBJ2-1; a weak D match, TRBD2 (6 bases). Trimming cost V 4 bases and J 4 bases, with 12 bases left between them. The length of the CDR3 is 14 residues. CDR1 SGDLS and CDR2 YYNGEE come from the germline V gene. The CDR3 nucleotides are TGTGCCAGCAGCCCCCCCGGGGGTTACAATGAGCAGTTCTTC. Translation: CASSPPGGYNEQFF.

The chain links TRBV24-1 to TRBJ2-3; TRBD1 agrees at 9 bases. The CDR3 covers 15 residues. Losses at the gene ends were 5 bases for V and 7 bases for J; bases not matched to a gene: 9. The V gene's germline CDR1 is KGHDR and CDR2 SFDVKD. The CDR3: CATSGSGTGINTQYF. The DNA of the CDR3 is TGTGCCACCAGTGGATCGGGGACAGGGATTAATACGCAGTATTTT.

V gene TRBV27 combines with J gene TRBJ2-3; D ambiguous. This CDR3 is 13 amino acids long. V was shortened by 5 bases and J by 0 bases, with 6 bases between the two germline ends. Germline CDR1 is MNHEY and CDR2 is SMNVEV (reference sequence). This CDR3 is CASSRPSTDTQYF. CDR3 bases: TGTGCCAGCAGTCGTCCCAGCACAGATACGCAGTATTTT.

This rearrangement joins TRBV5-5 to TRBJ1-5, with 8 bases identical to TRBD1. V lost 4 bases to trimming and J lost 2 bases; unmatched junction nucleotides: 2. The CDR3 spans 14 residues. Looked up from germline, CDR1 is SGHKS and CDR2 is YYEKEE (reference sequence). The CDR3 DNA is TGTGCCAGCAGCACAGGGGGGGGCAATCAGCCCCAGCATTTT. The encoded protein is CASSTGGGNQPQHF.

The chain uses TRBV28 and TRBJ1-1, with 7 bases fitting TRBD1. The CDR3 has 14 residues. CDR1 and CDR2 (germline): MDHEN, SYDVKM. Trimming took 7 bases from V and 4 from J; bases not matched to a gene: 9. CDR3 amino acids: CASNRQGGITEAFF. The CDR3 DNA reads TGTGCCAGCAATAGACAGGGTGGAATCACTGAAGCTTTCTTT.

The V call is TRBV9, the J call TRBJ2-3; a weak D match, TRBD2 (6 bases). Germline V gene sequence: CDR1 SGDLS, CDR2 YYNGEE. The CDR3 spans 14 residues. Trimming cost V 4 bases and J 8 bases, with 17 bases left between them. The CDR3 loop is CASSPRGGSVTQYF. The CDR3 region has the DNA TGTGCCAGCAGCCCCCGTGGAGGGAGTGTTACGCAGTATTTT.